This T cell receptor (beta chain) was captured by sequencing in a study of identical twins. TCRdb processed the 5' RACE reads anew with MiXCR; each CDR3 protein has one entry. The sample yields approximately 550,000 distinct CDR3 sequences, 20% to 25% seen once. Trimming stripped 7 bases from V and 5 bases from J, with 24 bases between. The CDR3 is 17 amino acids. This clonotype was detected many times. This sample also appeared in a second study, on yellow fever vaccine responses in identical twins.

The sequenced sample consisted of CD4+ T cells sorted from blood. The sequence was collected from a woman younger than 35 in good health. The chain employs TRBV12-3 or TRBV12-4 and TRBJ2-1, with D possibly being TRBD2 (6 bases). DNA of the CDR3: TGTGCCAGCAACTCGCCCCCCACTAGCACTGAACACAATGAGCAGTTCTTC. Protein: CASNSPPTSTEHNEQFF.